This T cell receptor (beta chain) was captured in a study of T-cell memory formation after mild COVID-19. Findings of the study overall: Day 15 to 85 contracting clones showed balanced CD4/CD8; day 15 to 37 expanders favored CD4+. Pre-infection memory harbored some responding clones, suggesting cross-reactive memory joined.

About this clonotype itself: Its matching antigen is unknown.

Germline V gives CDR1 SEHNR, CDR2 FQNEAQ (reference sequence). Trimming cost V 8 bases and J 3 bases; bases outside gene matches: 12. The CDR3 has 15 amino acids. TCRdb reprocessed the 5' RACE reads via MiXCR and lists one record per CDR3 protein. This sample has about 560,000 distinct CDR3 sequences, with roughly 18% found just once. J is TRBJ2-7 and V is TRBV7-9; TRBD1 aligns across 8 bases. The sequence derives from an adult woman who had mild COVID-19 (a few samples of this study predate the infection). Cell type and time point are not known. Sequences were obtained from PBMCs or a T cell subset sorted from them (not recorded which). CDR3: CASARTGSEIYEQYF. The CDR3 DNA follows: TGTGCCAGCGCCAGGACAGGGTCGGAAATCTACGAGCAGTACTTC.